A selection of T cell receptor beta chains follows, all from one sample in a study of cytomegalovirus exposure and HLA in healthy donors. TCRdb's table, derived via immunoSEQ multiplex PCR, lists solely in-frame clones and lacks some. The sample data list about 130,000 clones. Sequencing used PBMCs. The source is a man aged 18 to 30 in good health and CMV-seronegative. The CDR3 runs from the conserved cysteine through the conserved F or W. Fields, in order: D gene, V gene, J gene, CDR3 DNA, CDR3 protein. D genes are given only for firm matches.

D: TRBD1; V: TRBV6-5; J: TRBJ1-2; DNA: TGTGCCAGCAGGCGGGACAGGGGGAGAGGCGGCGGCTACACCTTC; CDR3: CASRRDRGRGGGYTF
D: NA; V: TRBV15; J: TRBJ1-6; DNA: TGTGCCACCAGCACACCAGGGGACGACTGGTCACCCCTCCACTTT; CDR3: CATSTPGDDWSPLHF
D: NA; V: TRBV28; J: TRBJ2-7; DNA: TGTGCCAGCATGATCAGTAAAACCTACGAGCAGTACTTC; CDR3: CASMISKTYEQYF
D: NA; V: TRBV7-3; J: TRBJ2-1; DNA: TGTGCCAGCAGCCTACACCCTGGGACTCCCGAGGATGAGCAGTTCTTC; CDR3: CASSLHPGTPEDEQFF
D: NA; V: TRBV6-5; J: TRBJ2-2; DNA: TGTGCCAGCAGACTCCCTGCGGGGACCGGGGAGCTGTTTTTT; CDR3: CASRLPAGTGELFF
D: NA; V: TRBV6-5; J: TRBJ2-1; DNA: TGTGCCAGCAGTTACCAACGGAACCTTGGGCATGAGCAGTTCTTC; CDR3: CASSYQRNLGHEQFF
D: NA; V: TRBV11-2; J: TRBJ2-3; DNA: TGTGCCAGCAGCTTAAAGATGCGGGGAATAGATACGCAGTATTTT; CDR3: CASSLKMRGIDTQYF
D: NA; V: TRBV15; J: TRBJ2-7; DNA: TGTGCCACCAGCAGAGATCAGGGCAGCTACGAGCAGTACTTC; CDR3: CATSRDQGSYEQYF
D: NA; V: TRBV7-9; J: TRBJ1-5; DNA: TGTGCCAGCAGCTTAGTCGGGCAGCCCCAGCATTTT; CDR3: CASSLVGQPQHF
D: TRBD1; V: TRBV7-2; J: TRBJ2-7; DNA: TGTGCCAGCAGCTTAGTCGGTGGGACAGCCTACGAGCAGTACTTC; CDR3: CASSLVGGTAYEQYF
D: TRBD2; V: TRBV4-2; J: TRBJ2-7; DNA: TGTGCCAGCAGCCAAAGAGGGACTAGCGGAACCTACGAGCAGTACTTC; CDR3: CASSQRGTSGTYEQYF
D: TRBD1; V: TRBV29-1; J: TRBJ1-3; DNA: TGCAGCGTCCGGACAGGGGCCACTGCCTTCTCTGGAAACACCATATATTTT; CDR3: CSVRTGATAFSGNTIYF
D: NA; V: TRBV6-5; J: TRBJ2-5; DNA: TGTGCCAGCAGTTACAGGGGATCGATGACAAAAGAGACCCAGTACTTC; CDR3: CASSYRGSMTKETQYF
D: NA; V: TRBV5-1; J: TRBJ2-7; DNA: TGCGCCAGCAGCTTGGGGAGAGGAAGAACCTACGAGCAGTACTTC; CDR3: CASSLGRGRTYEQYF
D: TRBD1; V: TRBV29-1; J: TRBJ1-5; DNA: TGCAGCGTGCAGGGGGGAAATAGCAATCAGCTCCAGCATTTT; CDR3: CSVQGGNSNQLQHF
D: TRBD1; V: TRBV7-9; J: TRBJ2-5; DNA: TGTGCCAGCAGCCCCGGGACAGTCCAAGAGACCCAGTACTTC; CDR3: CASSPGTVQETQYF
D: TRBD1; V: TRBV18; J: TRBJ1-4; DNA: TGTGCCAGCTCACCCGGGGGACAGGGCGTTGAAAAACTGTTTTTT; CDR3: CASSPGGQGVEKLFF
D: TRBD1; V: TRBV5-4; J: TRBJ1-3; DNA: TGTGCCAGCAGCCAGGACAGGCCCTCTGGAAACACCATATATTTT; CDR3: CASSQDRPSGNTIYF
D: TRBD2; V: TRBV30; J: TRBJ2-1; DNA: TGTGCCTGGGGGACTAGCGGATACAATGAGCAGTTCTTC; CDR3: CAWGTSGYNEQFF
D: TRBD2; V: TRBV6-1; J: TRBJ2-7; DNA: TGTGCCAGCAGTGTTCTAGCGGCCTACGAGCAGTACTTC; CDR3: CASSVLAAYEQYF
D: NA; V: TRBV7-6; J: TRBJ2-5; DNA: TGTGCCAGCAGCCCCCGAGGCGAGACCCAGTACTTC; CDR3: CASSPRGETQYF
D: NA; V: TRBV28; J: TRBJ2-7; DNA: TGTGCCAGCAGTTCCCTGGGACTCCACTACGAGCAGTACTTC; CDR3: CASSSLGLHYEQYF
D: NA; V: TRBV20-1; J: TRBJ1-1; DNA: TGCAGGGGGTCGGGGGGCACTGAAGCTTTCTTT; CDR3: CRGSGGTEAFF
D: TRBD1; V: TRBV6-5; J: TRBJ1-1; DNA: TGTGCCAGCAGTTACGACAGGGGGAACACTGAAGCTTTCTTT; CDR3: CASSYDRGNTEAFF
D: TRBD1; V: TRBV25-1; J: TRBJ2-7; DNA: TGTGCCAGCAGCTACGGGACAGTCTACGAGCAGTACTTC; CDR3: CASSYGTVYEQYF
D: NA; V: TRBV19; J: TRBJ2-7; DNA: TGTGCCAGTAGTACCGAGGGGGAAATCTACGAGCAGTACTTC; CDR3: CASSTEGEIYEQYF
D: TRBD2; V: TRBV28; J: TRBJ2-3; DNA: TGTGCCAGCAGTTTGTTGGTCCCTAGCGGGAGTAGCACAGATACGCAGTATTTT; CDR3: CASSLLVPSGSSTDTQYF
D: NA; V: TRBV29-1; J: TRBJ1-2; DNA: TGCAGCGTTGAACAGGGAGGTGGCTACACCTTC; CDR3: CSVEQGGGYTF
D: NA; V: TRBV5-1; J: TRBJ1-1; DNA: TGCGCCAGCAGCTTGACCCCCCAGGAGGGGAGCACTGAAGCTTTCTTT; CDR3: CASSLTPQEGSTEAFF
D: NA; V: TRBV7-6; J: TRBJ1-1; DNA: TGTGCCAGCAGCGAAACTGGACACCCCGGGGGAGCTTTCTTT; CDR3: CASSETGHPGGAFF
D: TRBD1; V: TRBV19; J: TRBJ1-5; DNA: TGTGCCAGTAGTCCAGACAGGGGGCTCGGGCAGCCCCAGCATTTT; CDR3: CASSPDRGLGQPQHF
D: TRBD1; V: TRBV9; J: TRBJ2-7; DNA: TGTGCCAGCAGCGCAAGGGACAGAGGCCACGAGCAGTGCTTC; CDR3: CASSARDRGHEQCF
D: NA; V: TRBV4-3; J: TRBJ2-7; DNA: TGCGCCAGCAGCCATACAGCCTCCTCCTACGAGCAGTACTTC; CDR3: CASSHTASSYEQYF